This entry lists 28 T cell receptor beta chains sequenced from one sample in a study of human T cells and chemical hapten exposure. TCRdb recomputed calls from the RACE reads with MiXCR, one row per CDR3 protein. The sample shows some 400,000 distinct CDR3 sequences, 4% to 5.5% of them seen only once. The time point is: patch test 1, 2 weeks after DPC sensitization. Treatment in this sample: therapeutic diphenylcyclopropenone sensitization with weekly scalp DPC. The specimen comprised whole blood, sampled in connection with sensitization to the hapten diphenylcyclopropenone (DPC). The receptors were sampled from a woman between 45 and 65 years old with alopecia areata. Some clones in this sample may be carry-over from other donors' samples.

This clonotype showed up many times. The chain has TRBV27 and TRBJ2-5, with unresolved D. This CDR3 has 12 amino acids. Trimming shortened V by 4 bases and J by 5 bases, and 8 bases separated the two germline ends. Per germline, CDR1 MNHEY and CDR2 SMNVEV (reference sequence). For the CDR3, the DNA is TGTGCCAGCAGTTCCTTTGACGAGACCCAGTACTTC. As protein: CASSSFDETQYF.

This clonotype was recorded a few times. This chain joins TRBV6-5 and TRBJ1-5; D is perhaps TRBD1 (6 bases). CDR3 length: 17 amino acids. V was cut by 6 bases and J by 5 bases, with 23 bases left in between. CDR1 and CDR2 from the germline V gene are MNHEY and SVGAGI. The CDR3 region has the DNA TGTGCCAGCAGCCCTCGTGAAGGGACATGGTACGATCAGCCCCAGCATTTT. Its protein is CASSPREGTWYDQPQHF.

This clonotype was found many times. The chain employs TRBV2 and TRBJ1-1; D not certain. CDR3 length: 11 amino acids. V was pared by 6 bases and J by 3 bases, with 5 bases between. In germline, CDR1 is SNHLY, CDR2 FYNNEI. The CDR3 protein is CASRWDTEAFF. CDR3 coding DNA: TGTGCCAGCAGGTGGGACACTGAAGCTTTCTTT.

This clonotype was counted many times. J is TRBJ2-3 and V is TRBV9; possibly TRBD1 or TRBD2 for D (5 bases each). CDR1 and CDR2 from the germline V gene are SGDLS and YYNGEE. V was trimmed by 5 bases and J by 5 bases, leaving 15 bases between them. The CDR3 spans 14 residues. The CDR3 nucleotides read TGTGCCAGCAGTGGGACGATTCAGGGAGATACGCAGTATTTT. It is translated as CASSGTIQGDTQYF.

This clonotype was observed at least ten times. The chain recombines TRBV6-5 with TRBJ1-1; weak D call: TRBD1 (6 bases). This CDR3 has 16 residues. The germline V gene encodes CDR1 MNHEY and CDR2 SVGAGI. V dropped 2 bases and J dropped 3 bases, with 16 bases sitting between them. The CDR3 nucleotides read TGTGCCAGCAGTTACCAGGCGCACAGGACAGACACTGAAGCTTTCTTT. It specifies CASSYQAHRTDTEAFF.

The CDR3 DNA reads as TGTGCCAGCAGTTACGACGCCGGAGACTATGGCTACACCTTC. It is translated as CASSYDAGDYGYTF. The chain has TRBV6-2 or TRBV6-3 and TRBJ1-2; D uncertain. V was shortened by 2 bases and J by 3 bases, with 10 bases between the two germline ends. Per germline, CDR1 MNHEY and CDR2 SVGEGT. The CDR3 has 14 amino acids.

This clonotype was recorded a few times. The gene calls are TRBV28 and TRBJ2-5; TRBD1 matches at 9 bases. Per germline, CDR1 MDHEN and CDR2 SYDVKM. The V gene end was trimmed by 6 bases and the J gene end by 1 base; junction bases not matched to a gene: 12. The CDR3 has 17 residues. CDR3 protein: CASSPVPGQGTQETQYF. The CDR3 bases are TGTGCCAGCAGCCCCGTCCCGGGACAGGGAACCCAAGAGACCCAGTACTTC.

This clonotype showed up just a few times. The rearrangement joins TRBV5-6 to TRBJ1-1; D is uncertain. The CDR3 runs to 14 residues. Looked up from germline, CDR1 is SGHDT and CDR2 is YYEEEE. V dropped 2 bases and J dropped 10 bases, with 18 bases sitting between them. CDR3 sequence (DNA): TGTGCCAGCAGCTTTATGGAAATAGCAAAGGGAGCTTTCTTT. Translated, it gives CASSFMEIAKGAFF. The full variable domain, in which reference TRBV5-6 and TRBJ1-1 provide the parts outside the CDR3, is DAGVTQSPTHLIKTRGQQVTLRCSPKSGHDTVSWYQQALGQGPQFIFQYYEEEERQRGNFPDRFSGHQFPNYSSELNVNALLLGDSALYLCASSFMEIAKGAFFGQGTRLTVV.

The J gene is TRBJ1-4, the V gene TRBV6-1; 7 bases agree with TRBD1. The CDR3 sequence is 13 residues long. In germline, CDR1 is MNHNS, CDR2 SASEGT. CDR3 nucleotides: TGTGCAACCAATCAGGGGGTGAATGAAAAACTGTTTTTT. It specifies CATNQGVNEKLFF.

The chain's CDR3 is CASSSWDGENTEAFF. CDR3 bases: TGTGCCAGCTCATCGTGGGACGGGGAGAACACTGAAGCTTTCTTT. The chain joins TRBV18 to TRBJ1-1; D perhaps matches TRBD1 (5 bases). This CDR3 has 15 amino acids. Trimming took off 5 bases at V and 1 base at J, with 14 bases between the two ends. CDR1 KGHSH and CDR2 LQKENI come from the germline V gene.

This clonotype has more than one count but fewer than ten. At one of its ends the junction is not consistent with the germline gene, which may arise from a read error. The chain links TRBV11-2 to TRBJ2-1; 9 bases agree with TRBD2. Germline V gene data show CDR1 as SGHAT and CDR2 as FQNNGV. There are 15 residues in the CDR3. The CDR3 nucleotides are TGTGCCAGCAGCTCTCCGGGACTAGCCTACATTGAGCAGTTCTTC. Residues: CASSSPGLAYIEQFF.

This clonotype showed up many times. This sequence joins TRBV28 and TRBJ2-7, with 12 nucleotides matching TRBD2. This CDR3 region has 13 residues. V shed 10 bases and J 1 base; nucleotides not matched to a gene: 2. CDR1 and CDR2 (germline): MDHEN, SYDVKM. CDR3 loop: CAILAGGSYEQYF. The CDR3 coding sequence is TGTGCCATCCTAGCGGGAGGGTCCTACGAGCAGTACTTC.

This clonotype came up a few times. The V call is TRBV4-1, the J call TRBJ1-5, with a weak D call TRBD1 (5 bases). Per germline, CDR1 MGHRA and CDR2 YSYEKL. There are 14 residues in the CDR3. Trimming took 1 base from V and 9 from J, leaving 13 bases between them. The CDR3 region is CASSQGQPGGPQHF. The DNA of the CDR3 is TGCGCCAGCAGCCAAGGACAGCCGGGAGGGCCCCAGCATTTT.

This clonotype showed up many times. The CDR3: CASSLDRTGAYGYTF. CDR3 bases: TGTGCCAGCAGCTTAGATAGGACAGGGGCCTATGGCTACACCTTC. The rearrangement links TRBV11-2 to TRBJ1-2; 9 nucleotides align to TRBD1. CDR3 length equals 15 residues. Germline-derived CDR1 and CDR2 are SGHAT and FQNNGV. V lost 0 bases, J lost 4 bases, and 3 bases stayed unmatched.

This clonotype was seen a handful of times. J is TRBJ2-7 and V is TRBV13, with D perhaps being TRBD1 or TRBD2 (5 bases each). V lost 5 bases to trimming and J lost 6 bases, with 20 bases between them. CDR3 size: 15 residues. Germline V gives CDR1 PRHDT, CDR2 FYEKMQ (reference sequence). CDR3 DNA: TGTGCCAGCAGCCCAGGGAGTATCGTCCCGGGCGAGCAGTACTTC. Translated, it gives CASSPGSIVPGEQYF.

This clonotype was observed many times. This sequence joins TRBV6-2 or TRBV6-3 and TRBJ1-5; no definite D call. Germline-derived CDR1 and CDR2 are MNHEY and SVGEGT. With 6 bases removed from V and 3 bases from J, the gap between germline ends came to 15 bases. The length of the CDR3 is 15 residues. CDR3: CASSSPRVANQPQHF. The CDR3 DNA reads TGTGCCAGCAGCTCCCCGCGGGTGGCCAATCAGCCCCAGCATTTT.

As DNA, the CDR3 is TGTGCCACCAGTGCCCCGGGAGGGGCTAATGGCTACACCTTC. Translated: CATSAPGGANGYTF. The gene calls are TRBV24-1 and TRBJ1-2; possibly TRBD1 for D (5 bases). The CDR3 loop spans 14 amino acids. In germline, CDR1 is KGHDR, CDR2 SFDVKD. V lost 5 bases and J 6 bases, leaving 15 bases between the germline ends.

The chain combines TRBV12-3 or TRBV12-4 with TRBJ2-3, with D perhaps being TRBD1 or TRBD2 (5 bases each). V was pared by 1 base and J by 2 bases, with 10 bases between. The CDR3 is 15 amino acids. The CDR3 is CASSLDGGSTDTQYF. The CDR3 bases are TGTGCCAGCAGTTTAGATGGGGGTTCCACAGATACGCAGTATTTT.

The table lists this clonotype with many counts. The gene calls are TRBV7-2 and TRBJ1-1; weak D call: TRBD1 (6 bases). The V gene's germline CDR1 is SGHTA and CDR2 FQGNSA. This CDR3 has 17 residues. V gave up 3 bases and J gave up 0 bases, with 17 bases separating them. The CDR3 loop is CASSFPNDRPLNTEAFF. DNA of the CDR3: TGTGCCAGCAGCTTCCCAAACGACAGGCCTTTGAACACTGAAGCTTTCTTT.

This clonotype was seen repeatedly, ten times or more. A junction end diverges from the germline sequence, so it may reflect a read error. V is TRBV5-1 and J is TRBJ1-1, with D perhaps matching TRBD1 (6 bases). Germline CDR1 is SGHRS and CDR2 is YFSETQ. The CDR3 totals 13 residues. CDR3 sequence (DNA): TGCGCCACCAGCCGGGGGCTGGACACTGAAGCTTTCTTT. Protein: CATSRGLDTEAFF. The variable domain in full, completed from reference TRBV5-1 and TRBJ1-1, reads KAGVTQTPRYLIKTRGQQVTLSCSPISGHRSVSWYQQTPGQGLQFLFEYFSETQRNKGNFPGRFSGRQFSNSRSEMNVSTLELGDSALYLCATSRGLDTEAFFGQGTRLTVV.

Many counts were recorded for this clonotype. V is TRBV28 and J is TRBJ2-7; tentatively, D is TRBD2 (5 bases). The CDR3 loop spans 15 amino acids. Trimming cost V 6 bases and J 0 bases, with 15 bases left between them. Germline V gene data show CDR1 as MDHEN and CDR2 as SYDVKM. CDR3 bases: TGTGCCAGCAGCCTCGGAGGTGGACCCTCCTACGAGCAGTACTTC. Its translation is CASSLGGGPSYEQYF.

In this sample, this clonotype turned up a few times. This chain connects TRBV5-4 to TRBJ2-1; D may be TRBD1 or TRBD2 (6 bases each). Trimming removed 5 bases at V and 9 bases at J, with 15 bases between. The CDR3 loop spans 13 amino acids. Germline assignment: CDR1 SGHNT and CDR2 YYREEE (reference sequence). The CDR3 coding sequence is TGTGCCAGCAGTGGTACGGGGGCCGGTGAGCAGTTCTTC. Its protein product is CASSGTGAGEQFF.

This clonotype has a count of ten or more. This rearrangement joins TRBV7-9 to TRBJ2-3; the D gene is possibly TRBD1 (5 bases). Trimming pared 4 bases from V and 4 bases from J, leaving 15 bases between. The CDR3 is made up of 15 amino acids. The germline gives CDR1 SEHNR, CDR2 FQNEAQ (reference sequence). CDR3 DNA sequence: TGTGCCAGCAGCTCCTTTCTGGGGCGCCCAGATACGCAGTATTTT. It codes for CASSSFLGRPDTQYF.

V usage is TRBV4-3 and J usage is TRBJ2-3, with 11 bases identical to TRBD2. Germline values: CDR1 LGHNA, CDR2 YSLEER. The V gene end was trimmed by 6 bases and the J gene end by 4 bases; junction bases not matched to a gene: 6. The CDR3 has 15 residues. CDR3 amino acids: CASSSTSGSADTQYF. CDR3 sequence (DNA): TGCGCCAGCAGTTCAACTAGCGGGAGCGCAGATACGCAGTATTTT.

There are many counts of this clonotype. A junction end diverges from the germline sequence, so it may reflect a read error. In DNA form, the CDR3 reads TGTGCCAGCAGTTTAGGAGAGCCGGACGAGCCCGACTTC. This translates into CASSLGEPDEPDF. The chain carries TRBV12-3 or TRBV12-4 and TRBJ2-5, with D unresolved. The CDR3 contains 13 residues.

This clonotype was seen repeatedly, ten times or more. The chain employs TRBV6-1 and TRBJ2-7, with D hard to call. Trimming removed 0 bases at V and 2 bases at J, with 8 bases between. The CDR3 extends over 14 amino acids. Germline-derived CDR1 and CDR2 are MNHNS and SASEGT. Here the CDR3 reads CASSEARSAYEQYF. The CDR3 coding sequence is TGTGCCAGCAGTGAAGCCCGCAGCGCCTACGAGCAGTACTTC.

This clonotype appeared many times. The chain couples TRBV29-1 to TRBJ1-1; D remains ambiguous. Per germline, CDR1 SQVTM and CDR2 ANQGSEA. This CDR3 spans 12 amino acids. V lost 2 bases and J lost 2, with 6 bases in between. As DNA, the CDR3 is TGCAGCGTTGAATCGTACAACACTGAAGCTTTCTTT. Protein product: CSVESYNTEAFF.

There are many counts of this clonotype. The chain links TRBV6-5 to TRBJ1-2, with D possibly TRBD1 on 5 matching bases. Trimming cost V 6 bases and J 5 bases, with 25 bases left between them. CDR1 MNHEY and CDR2 SVGAGI come from the germline V gene. CDR3 length: 17 amino acids. The CDR3 region has the DNA TGTGCCAGCAGGAACTTTCCATCTCACGGGGGATTTTATGGCTACACCTTC. Translation: CASRNFPSHGGFYGYTF.